These 12 T cell receptor beta chains share one sample of origin, sequenced in a study of identifying expanded T cells in peripheral blood. Assay used: immunoSEQ multiplex PCR; TCRdb lists only in-frame clones, some missing. The sample carries tens of thousands of clones, approximately 86% recorded once. The material sequenced was blood. These TCRs come from a person aged 18 to 70 in good health.

The chain employs TRBV5-8 and TRBJ1-1; D gene uncertain. Trimming removed 5 bases at V and 0 bases at J, with 8 bases between. CDR3 length: 13 amino acids. Germline V CDR1 and CDR2: SGHTS, YDEGEE. CDR3 coding DNA: TGTGCCAGCAGATCTACAGTGAACACTGAAGCTTTCTTT. It codes for CASRSTVNTEAFF. Full variable domain (rest looked up from reference TRBV5-8 and TRBJ1-1): EAGVTQSPTHLIKTRGQQATLRCSPISGHTSVYWYQQALGLGLQFLLWYDEGEERNRGNFPPRFSGRQFPNYSSELNVNALELEDSALYLCASRSTVNTEAFFGQGTRLTVV.

The rearrangement uses TRBV4-1 and TRBJ1-5, with TRBD1 matching 8 bases. V was pared by 0 bases and J by 7 bases, with 8 bases of the junction left unmatched. Germline V gives CDR1 MGHRA, CDR2 YSYEKL. The CDR3 contains 16 residues. In nucleotides, the CDR3 is TGCGCCAGCAGCCAAGATGTGACAGGGGTGGGGCAGCCCCAGCATTTT. This sequence encodes CASSQDVTGVGQPQHF.

The chain recombines TRBV7-6 with TRBJ2-3, with 13 bases fitting TRBD2. The CDR3 has 16 residues. V was pared by 4 bases and J by 4 bases, with 5 bases of the junction left unmatched. Germline V gives CDR1 SGHVS, CDR2 FNYEAQ. Here the CDR3 reads CASSSRTSGSADTQYF. CDR3 coding DNA: TGTGCCAGCAGCTCAAGGACTAGCGGGAGTGCAGATACGCAGTATTTT.

The chain uses TRBV7-2 and TRBJ2-1, with D possibly TRBD2 on 5 matching bases. The germline gives CDR1 SGHTA, CDR2 FQGNSA. V dropped 2 bases and J dropped 2 bases, with 7 bases sitting between them. The CDR3 loop spans 14 amino acids. CDR3 protein: CASSLRRAYNEQFF. The CDR3 coding sequence is TGTGCCAGCAGCTTACGGCGGGCCTACAATGAGCAGTTCTTC.

This clone was found once. The chain combines TRBV5-1 with TRBJ2-3; D not certain. CDR1 is SGHRS, CDR2 YFSETQ, per germline. This CDR3 contains 16 residues. V was cut by 3 bases and J by 4 bases, with 18 bases left in between. DNA for the CDR3: TGCGCCAGCAGCTCCTCGGTCCCGGGCCCTTCAGATACGCAGTATTTT. Translated, it gives CASSSSVPGPSDTQYF.

The chain carries TRBV6-1 and TRBJ2-7; no firm D call. Trimming stripped 7 bases from V and 0 bases from J, with 10 bases between. Germline V lookup: CDR1 MNHNS, CDR2 SASEGT. The CDR3 loop spans 13 amino acids. The CDR3 nucleotides read TGTGCCAGCACCGTGACATCCTCCTACGAGCAGTACTTC. Encoded protein: CASTVTSSYEQYF.

The rearrangement joins TRBV4-2 to TRBJ1-5, with TRBD1 as a possible D gene (5 bases). The CDR3 totals 17 residues. Germline V gene sequence: CDR1 LGHNA, CDR2 YNFKEQ. Trimming removed 0 bases from V and 6 bases from J, with 18 bases in between. CDR3 region: CASSQDSRGGGSQPQHF. The DNA for the CDR3 is TGTGCCAGCAGCCAAGATTCCCGCGGGGGAGGAAGTCAGCCCCAGCATTTT.

The chain links TRBV6-1 to TRBJ2-7, with 10 bases aligning to TRBD1. Unmatched junction bases numbered 9, after V lost 6 bases and J lost 4 bases. The CDR3 spans 15 residues. The germline V gene encodes CDR1 MNHNS and CDR2 SASEGT. The CDR3 region has the DNA TGTGCCAGCAGAAGGACCGGGACAGGGGAGTACGAGCAGTACTTC. Amino acids: CASRRTGTGEYEQYF.

The chain joins TRBV25-1 to TRBJ1-1, with a possible D match to TRBD1 (6 bases). Trimming left V 4 bases short and J 0 bases short, with 9 bases between. This CDR3 contains 14 residues. Germline V lookup: CDR1 MGHDK, CDR2 SYGVNS. This chain's CDR3 is CASSGRGVNTEAFF. The CDR3 DNA reads TGTGCCAGCAGTGGGAGGGGGGTGAACACTGAAGCTTTCTTT.

The genes are TRBV5-5 and TRBJ1-2; no clear D. Germline CDR1 and CDR2: SGHKS and YYEKEE (reference sequence). The CDR3 contains 15 residues. Deletions cut 2 bases from V and 0 bases from J, with 11 bases between. The CDR3 DNA reads as TGTGCCAGCAGCTTTCAGCCTAAGACTAACTATGGCTACACCTTC. Its protein is CASSFQPKTNYGYTF.

Here the CDR3 reads CASSLKGRVLSGELFF. DNA of the CDR3: TGTGCCAGCAGCTTGAAAGGCAGGGTTCTTTCCGGGGAGCTGTTTTTT. The J gene is TRBJ2-2, the V gene TRBV5-4; weak D call: TRBD1 (5 bases). In germline, CDR1 is SGHNT, CDR2 YYREEE (reference sequence). The V end was cut by 1 base, the J end by 6 bases, with 16 bases between. The CDR3 covers 16 residues.

The gene calls are TRBV30 and TRBJ2-3, with 12 positions matching TRBD2. The J segment lost 4 bases and the V segment lost 4 bases, leaving 9 bases of the junction unmatched. CDR3 size: 16 residues. The V gene's germline CDR1 is GTSNPN and CDR2 SVGIG (reference sequence). CDR3 region: CAWTRTSGMRPDTQYF. Written as DNA, the CDR3 is TGTGCCTGGACCCGGACTAGCGGGATGAGACCAGATACGCAGTATTTT.